A selection of T cell receptor beta chains follows, all from one sample in a study of blood T cell repertoires in COVID-19. TCRdb's copy holds only in-frame clones and misses some; the assay was immunoSEQ multiplex PCR. The profile covers 150,000 to 200,000 clones, with 80% to 85% appearing a single time and roughly 13% taken by the ten largest. Sequences were obtained from peripheral blood. The receptors shown here come from a man in his late teens or twenties with active or convalescent COVID-19. CDR3s include the opening cysteine and the closing phenylalanine or tryptophan. A D gene is named only where the DNA matches it firmly. A row's size may be missing; if present it is once, few, many or a size class.

TRBJ1-5 | TRBV19 | few | . | CASSTQGDQPQHF | TGTGCCAGTAGTACCCAGGGTGATCAGCCCCAGCATTTT
TRBJ2-7 | TRBV7-9 | . | . | CASSTSYEQYF | TGTGCCAGCAGCACTTCCTACGAGCAGTACTTC
TRBJ2-7 | TRBV3-1/TRBV3-2 | . | . | CASSPSPGAKPYEQYF | TGTGCCAGCAGCCCCTCCCCGGGAGCAAAACCCTACGAGCAGTACTTC
TRBJ2-7 | TRBV10-3 | . | TRBD1 | CAIKGQGYEQYF | TGTGCCATCAAGGGACAGGGCTACGAGCAGTACTTC
TRBJ2-1 | TRBV18 | . | TRBD2 | CASSPLAGGPNNEQFF | TGTGCCAGCTCACCCCTAGCGGGAGGACCAAACAATGAGCAGTTCTTC
TRBJ2-7 | TRBV2 | . | . | CASRPNTATYEQYF | TGTGCCAGCCGACCTAACACAGCAACCTACGAGCAGTACTTC
TRBJ2-1 | TRBV5-4 | . | . | CASSGGSNRGNEQFF | TGTGCCAGCAGCGGAGGGAGCAACCGGGGCAATGAGCAGTTCTTC
TRBJ1-2 | TRBV7-2 | . | . | CASSLNPGWAGTFYGYTF | TGTGCCAGCAGCTTAAACCCTGGGTGGGCGGGTACGTTTTATGGCTACACCTTC
TRBJ2-1 | TRBV30 | . | . | CAWSGGLADNEQFF | TGTGCCTGGAGTGGGGGGCTAGCCGACAATGAGCAGTTCTTC
TRBJ2-4 | TRBV5-6 | . | . | CASSDAGTKNIQYF | TGTGCCAGCAGCGATGCAGGAACCAAAAACATTCAGTACTTC
TRBJ1-3 | TRBV11-2 | . | . | CASSHSGNTIYF | TGTGCCAGCAGCCACTCTGGAAACACCATATATTTT
TRBJ2-7 | TRBV19 | once | . | CASSMLGGTAGYEQYF | TGTGCCAGTAGTATGCTTGGGGGGACCGCCGGCTACGAGCAGTACTTC
TRBJ1-5 | TRBV2 | . | TRBD1 | CASDREVSQPQHF | TGTGCCAGCGACAGGGAGGTCTCTCAGCCCCAGCATTTT
TRBJ2-5 | TRBV19 | . | TRBD2 | CASSTTSGGAQETQYF | TGTGCCAGTAGTACCACTAGCGGGGGAGCCCAGGAGACCCAGTACTTC
TRBJ2-3 | TRBV6-5 | . | TRBD1 | CARPQTGEFTDTQYF | TGTGCCAGACCTCAGACAGGGGAATTCACAGATACGCAGTATTTT
TRBJ2-7 | TRBV11-2 | . | TRBD2 | CASSSPLAGIYEQYF | TGTGCCAGCAGCTCCCCACTAGCGGGAATCTACGAGCAGTACTTC
TRBJ2-5 | TRBV5-1 | . | . | CASSFRGQETQYF | TGCGCCAGCAGCTTCAGGGGCCAAGAGACCCAGTACTTC
TRBJ2-5 | TRBV29-1 | . | TRBD2 | CSGGTSGQETQYF | TGCAGCGGAGGGACTAGCGGCCAAGAGACCCAGTACTTC
TRBJ1-5 | TRBV29-1 | . | TRBD1 | CSVADDRGNNQPQHF | TGCAGCGTTGCCGATGACAGGGGGAACAATCAGCCCCAGCATTTT
TRBJ1-1 | TRBV7-6 | . | . | CASSLAQGNTEAFF | TGTGCCAGCAGCTTAGCGCAGGGGAACACTGAAGCTTTCTTT
TRBJ1-6 | TRBV11-2 | . | TRBD1 | CASSLGVGQYSSYNSPLHF | TGTGCCAGCAGCTTAGGGGTGGGACAGTATAGCTCCTATAATTCACCCCTCCACTTT
TRBJ1-2 | TRBV19 | . | TRBD1 | CASSPGQGYGYTF | TGTGCCAGTAGCCCGGGACAGGGCTATGGCTACACCTTC
TRBJ2-5 | TRBV4-1 | once | TRBD2 | CASSQDGRGAEETQYF | TGCGCCAGCAGCCAAGATGGGCGGGGGGCCGAAGAGACCCAGTACTTC
TRBJ1-2 | TRBV6-6 | . | TRBD1 | CASRQGAPDYGYTF | TGTGCCAGCAGACAGGGGGCGCCCGACTATGGCTACACCTTC
TRBJ2-1 | TRBV7-6 | . | TRBD1 | CASSLDREQFF | TGTGCCAGCAGCCTGGACAGGGAACAGTTCTTC
TRBJ2-5 | TRBV5-1 | once | . | CASSFMAISAQETQYF | TGCGCCAGCAGCTTCATGGCAATTAGCGCCCAAGAGACCCAGTACTTC
TRBJ2-3 | TRBV9 | . | TRBD2 | CASSGRASGTSTDTQYF | TGTGCCAGCAGCGGGAGGGCTAGCGGGACTAGCACAGATACGCAGTATTTT
TRBJ2-1 | TRBV6-6 | few | TRBD2 | CASSSTSVYNEQFF | TGTGCCAGCAGTTCAACTAGCGTTTACAATGAGCAGTTCTTC
TRBJ1-3 | TRBV11-1 | . | . | CASSYQGGPSRNTIYF | TGTGCCAGCAGCTACCAGGGAGGGCCCTCGAGAAACACCATATATTTT
TRBJ2-6 | TRBV18 | . | TRBD1 | CASSLLQGESSGANVLTF | TGTGCCAGCTCACTCCTACAGGGGGAGAGCTCTGGGGCCAACGTCCTGACTTTC
TRBJ2-3 | TRBV5-4 | . | TRBD2 | CASMTGTTWDTQYF | TGTGCCAGCATGACCGGGACTACCTGGGATACGCAGTATTTT
TRBJ2-5 | TRBV19 | few | TRBD1 | CASSINRGETQYF | TGTGCCAGTAGTATTAACAGGGGCGAGACCCAGTACTTC
TRBJ2-1 | TRBV13 | once | . | CASSSWTQYGYNEQFF | TGTGCCAGCAGCTCTTGGACTCAATACGGCTACAATGAGCAGTTCTTC
TRBJ1-1 | TRBV6-1 | . | . | CASSEQGHTEAFF | TGTGCCAGCAGTGAACAGGGGCACACTGAAGCTTTCTTT
TRBJ2-1 | TRBV3-1/TRBV3-2 | . | . | CASSPTGDSITSGEQFF | TGTGCCAGCAGCCCCACAGGGGACTCTATCACATCGGGGGAGCAGTTCTTC
TRBJ2-7 | TRBV7-2 | . | TRBD2 | CASSPSRWGRAGSEQYF | TGTGCCAGCAGCCCGTCACGGTGGGGGAGGGCCGGTAGCGAGCAGTACTTC
TRBJ2-7 | TRBV24-1 | . | . | CATSEKPSGYEQYF | TGTGCCACCAGTGAGAAACCATCCGGCTACGAGCAGTACTTC
TRBJ1-4 | TRBV6-1 | once | . | CASSEARVETWANEKLFF | TGTGCCAGCAGTGAAGCGCGGGTGGAAACATGGGCTAATGAAAAACTGTTTTTT
TRBJ2-7 | TRBV6-5 | . | TRBD1 | CASSGQGYEQYF | TGTGCCAGCAGCGGACAGGGATACGAGCAGTACTTC
TRBJ2-5 | TRBV28 | . | . | CASSSAGPKETQYF | TGTGCCAGCAGTTCAGCGGGCCCGAAAGAGACCCAGTACTTC
TRBJ1-2 | TRBV6-5 | . | TRBD1 | CASSQRGQGYGYTF | TGTGCCAGCAGTCAAAGGGGGCAAGGCTATGGCTACACCTTC
TRBJ2-1 | TRBV20-1 | . | TRBD2 | CSASSGGLNEQFF | TGCAGTGCTAGTAGCGGGGGGTTGAATGAGCAGTTCTTC
TRBJ2-7 | TRBV5-1 | . | . | CASSLAADNLYEQYF | TGCGCCAGCAGCTTGGCAGCGGATAACCTCTACGAGCAGTACTTC
TRBJ1-1 | TRBV11-3 | . | . | CASSLDGAMNTEAFF | TGTGCCAGCAGCCTGGATGGGGCTATGAACACTGAAGCTTTCTTT
TRBJ2-2 | TRBV6-2/TRBV6-3 | . | . | CASSYGLADGLYTGELFF | TGTGCCAGCAGTTACGGGCTAGCAGACGGCCTTTACACCGGGGAGCTGTTTTTT
TRBJ1-6 | TRBV28 | . | TRBD1 | CASRFRDRVNSPLHF | TGTGCCAGCAGATTCCGGGACAGGGTTAATTCACCCCTCCACTTT
TRBJ1-2 | TRBV29-1 | . | TRBD1 | CSVDRGGGYTF | TGCAGCGTCGACAGGGGCGGTGGCTACACCTTC
TRBJ1-1 | TRBV18 | . | TRBD1 | CASSRETGEMNTEAFF | TGTGCCAGCTCACGCGAAACAGGGGAAATGAACACTGAAGCTTTCTTT
TRBJ2-6 | TRBV11-2 | . | . | CASSSDSFLEAGANVLTF | TGTGCCAGCAGCTCAGACAGTTTCTTAGAGGCTGGGGCCAACGTCCTGACTTTC
TRBJ2-3 | TRBV5-1 | . | . | CASSRGLGWEDTQYF | TGCGCCAGCAGCCGAGGGCTAGGGTGGGAAGATACGCAGTATTTT
TRBJ2-1 | TRBV19 | . | . | CASKREDFDYNEQFF | TGTGCCAGTAAGAGAGAAGATTTCGACTACAATGAGCAGTTCTTC
TRBJ2-7 | TRBV7-5 | . | . | CARSLGTVSASHEQYF | TGTGCCAGAAGCTTGGGGACAGTGTCCGCCTCCCACGAGCAGTACTTC
TRBJ1-5 | TRBV3-1/TRBV3-2 | . | TRBD1 | CASSQATGGQPQHF | TGTGCCAGCAGCCAAGCGACAGGGGGTCAGCCCCAGCATTTT